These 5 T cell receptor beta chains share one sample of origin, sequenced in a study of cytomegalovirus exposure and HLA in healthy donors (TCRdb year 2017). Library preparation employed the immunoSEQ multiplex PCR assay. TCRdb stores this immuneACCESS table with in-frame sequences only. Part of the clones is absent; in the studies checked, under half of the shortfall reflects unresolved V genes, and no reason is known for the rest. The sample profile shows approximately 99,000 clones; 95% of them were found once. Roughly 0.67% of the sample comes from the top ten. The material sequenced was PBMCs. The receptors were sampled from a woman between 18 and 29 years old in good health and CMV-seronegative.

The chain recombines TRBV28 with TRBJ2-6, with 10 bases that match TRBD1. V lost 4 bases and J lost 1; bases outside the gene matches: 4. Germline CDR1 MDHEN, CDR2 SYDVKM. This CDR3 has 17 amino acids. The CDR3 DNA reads TGTGCCAGCAGTTCCGGGACAGGGGAGTCTGGGGCCAACGTCCTGACTTTC. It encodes CASSSGTGESGANVLTF. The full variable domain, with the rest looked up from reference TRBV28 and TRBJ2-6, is DVKVTQSSRYLVKRTGEKVFLECVQDMDHENMFWYRQDPGLGLRLIYFSYDVKMKEKGDIPEGYSVSREKKERFSLILESASTNQTSMYLCASSSGTGESGANVLTFGAGSRLTVL.

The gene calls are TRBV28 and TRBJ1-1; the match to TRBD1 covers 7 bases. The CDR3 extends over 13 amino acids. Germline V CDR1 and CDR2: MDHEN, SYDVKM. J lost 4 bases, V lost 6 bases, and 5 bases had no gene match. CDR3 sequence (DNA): TGTGCCAGCAGACCCCAGGGGGGCACTGAAGCTTTCTTT. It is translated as CASRPQGGTEAFF.

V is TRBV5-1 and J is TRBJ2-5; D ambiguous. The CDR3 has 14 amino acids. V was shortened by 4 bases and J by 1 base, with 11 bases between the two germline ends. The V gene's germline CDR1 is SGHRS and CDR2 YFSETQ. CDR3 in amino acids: CASSPPVVQETQYF. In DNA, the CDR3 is TGCGCCAGCAGCCCACCAGTGGTCCAAGAGACCCAGTACTTC.

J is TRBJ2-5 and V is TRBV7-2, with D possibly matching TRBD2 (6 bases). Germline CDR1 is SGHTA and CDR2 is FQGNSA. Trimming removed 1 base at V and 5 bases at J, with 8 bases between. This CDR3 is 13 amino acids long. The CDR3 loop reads CASSLGRGETQYF. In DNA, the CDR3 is TGTGCCAGCAGCTTAGGGCGGGGTGAGACCCAGTACTTC. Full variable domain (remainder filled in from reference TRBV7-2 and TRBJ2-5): GAGVSQSPSNKVTEKGKDVELRCDPISGHTALYWYRQSLGQGLEFLIYFQGNSAPDKSGLPSDRFSAERTGGSVSTLTIQRTQQEDSAVYLCASSLGRGETQYFGPGTRLLVL.

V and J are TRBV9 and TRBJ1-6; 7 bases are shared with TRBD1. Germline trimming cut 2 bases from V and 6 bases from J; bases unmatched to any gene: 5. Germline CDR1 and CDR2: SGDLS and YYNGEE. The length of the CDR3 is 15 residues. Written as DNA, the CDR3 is TGTGCCAGCAGCGTCCAGGGGGTGGGTAATTCACCCCTCCACTTT. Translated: CASSVQGVGNSPLHF.